A selection of T cell receptor beta chains follows, all from one sample in a study of T-cell memory formation after mild COVID-19. TCRdb re-called the 5' RACE reads through MiXCR, storing one row per CDR3 protein. The table has about 500,000 distinct CDR3 sequences, 20% seen once. Sequenced input: PBMCs or a T cell subset sorted from them (not recorded which). The receptors stem from an adult woman who had mild COVID-19 (a few samples of this study predate the infection). Cell type and time point are not known. CDR3s include the opening cysteine and the closing phenylalanine or tryptophan. Each record gives: D gene, clone size, J gene, V gene, CDR3 protein, CDR3 DNA. D genes are given only for firm matches. The size of a clone is reported for some rows only, either as once, few or many, or as a class for expanded clones.

D: TRBD2; size: NA; J: TRBJ2-7; V: TRBV9; CDR3: CASSPRGGRVEQYF; DNA: TGTGCCAGCAGCCCCCGGGGGGGGCGAGTCGAGCAGTACTTC
D: NA; size: NA; J: TRBJ2-7; V: TRBV7-6; CDR3: CASSTHREGAEQYF; DNA: TGTGCCAGCAGCACGCACAGGGAAGGGGCCGAGCAGTACTTC
D: NA; size: NA; J: TRBJ2-5; V: TRBV4-1; CDR3: CASSQERSGAEETQYF; DNA: TGCGCCAGCAGCCAAGAACGATCGGGGGCCGAAGAGACCCAGTACTTC
D: NA; size: few; J: TRBJ1-1; V: TRBV20-1; CDR3: CSARGLGRGTEAFF; DNA: TGCAGTGCTAGAGGCCTGGGTCGGGGCACTGAAGCTTTCTTT
D: TRBD1; size: NA; J: TRBJ1-6; V: TRBV18; CDR3: CASSRQTGGNSPLHF; DNA: TGTGCCAGCTCACGACAAACAGGGGGCAATTCACCCCTCCACTTT
D: TRBD2; size: NA; J: TRBJ2-5; V: TRBV20-1; CDR3: CSAVAGGREETQYF; DNA: TGCAGTGCAGTAGCGGGGGGGCGCGAGGAGACCCAGTACTTC
D: NA; size: NA; J: TRBJ2-1; V: TRBV19; CDR3: CASRGSGREQFF; DNA: TGTGCCAGTAGAGGCAGTGGTAGGGAGCAGTTCTTC
D: NA; size: few; J: TRBJ2-7; V: TRBV4-3; CDR3: CASSQGGLNYEQYF; DNA: TGCGCCAGCAGCCAAGGCGGCCTAAACTACGAGCAGTACTTC
D: NA; size: NA; J: TRBJ1-4; V: TRBV27; CDR3: CASTGWGRDEKLFF; DNA: TGTGCCAGCACCGGTTGGGGCAGGGATGAAAAACTGTTTTTT
D: NA; size: NA; J: TRBJ2-7; V: TRBV24-1; CDR3: CATSEGSGTAYEQYF; DNA: TGTGCCACCAGTGAGGGGAGTGGAACTGCCTACGAGCAGTACTTC
D: NA; size: NA; J: TRBJ1-1; V: TRBV15; CDR3: CATSRDLSFGGRNTEAFF; DNA: TGTGCCACCAGCAGAGATCTCTCTTTTGGGGGGAGAAACACTGAAGCTTTCTTT
D: NA; size: few; J: TRBJ2-1; V: TRBV4-3; CDR3: CASSQDTGLHNEQFF; DNA: TGCGCCAGCAGCCAAGACACCGGACTCCACAATGAGCAGTTCTTC
D: TRBD2; size: NA; J: TRBJ2-7; V: TRBV4-2; CDR3: CASSQDRVSGGAYEQYF; DNA: TGTGCCAGCAGCCAAGATCGGGTGAGCGGGGGTGCCTACGAGCAGTACTTC
D: NA; size: NA; J: TRBJ1-5; V: TRBV27; CDR3: CASSPAGGPQHF; DNA: TGTGCCAGCAGTCCAGCGGGGGGGCCCCAGCATTTT
D: NA; size: NA; J: TRBJ2-5; V: TRBV2; CDR3: CASSEEQIAIKTQYF; DNA: TGTGCCAGCAGTGAAGAGCAAATAGCGATAAAGACCCAGTACTTC
D: TRBD2; size: few; J: TRBJ2-3; V: TRBV9; CDR3: CASSPRAGLSTDTQYF; DNA: TGTGCCAGCAGCCCTCGAGCGGGGCTAAGCACAGATACGCAGTATTTT
D: NA; size: NA; J: TRBJ2-1; V: TRBV2; CDR3: CASSEMGVQHNEQFF; DNA: TGTGCCAGCAGTGAAATGGGAGTCCAACACAATGAGCAGTTCTTC
D: NA; size: few; J: TRBJ2-3; V: TRBV2; CDR3: CASSPSGRSSTDTQYF; DNA: TGTGCCAGCAGTCCGTCGGGGCGTTCTAGCACAGATACGCAGTATTTT
D: TRBD1; size: NA; J: TRBJ1-6; V: TRBV12-3/TRBV12-4; CDR3: CASSTGVPGSPLHF; DNA: TGTGCCAGCTCCACAGGGGTCCCTGGTTCACCCCTCCACTTT
D: NA; size: few; J: TRBJ1-1; V: TRBV29-1; CDR3: CSVEWGRGEEAFF; DNA: TGCAGCGTTGAATGGGGCAGGGGAGAAGAAGCTTTCTTT
D: NA; size: few; J: TRBJ1-1; V: TRBV5-1; CDR3: CASTNPLFGEAFF; DNA: TGCGCCAGTACCAATCCATTATTCGGTGAAGCTTTCTTT
D: TRBD2; size: few; J: TRBJ2-3; V: TRBV7-9; CDR3: CASSSSGGHDQITDTQYF; DNA: TGTGCCAGCAGCTCCTCGGGGGGGCACGACCAAATCACAGATACGCAGTATTTT
D: TRBD2; size: NA; J: TRBJ2-7; V: TRBV7-2; CDR3: CASSSPTSGSYEQYF; DNA: TGTGCCAGCAGCTCCCCGACTAGCGGGAGCTACGAGCAGTACTTC
D: NA; size: many; J: TRBJ2-3; V: TRBV5-6; CDR3: CASSSLSDRSTDTQYF; DNA: TGTGCCAGCAGCTCCCTGTCTGACAGATCCACAGATACGCAGTATTTT
D: TRBD1; size: NA; J: TRBJ2-7; V: TRBV20-1; CDR3: CSARDPRRFGTGPSYEQYF; DNA: TGCAGTGCTAGAGATCCCCGGCGTTTTGGGACAGGACCTTCCTACGAGCAGTACTTC
D: TRBD2; size: NA; J: TRBJ2-5; V: TRBV3-1; CDR3: CASSPTRGGRETQYF; DNA: TGTGCCAGCAGCCCAACCCGGGGGGGCCGGGAGACCCAGTACTTC
D: TRBD1; size: NA; J: TRBJ2-7; V: TRBV18; CDR3: CASSPSRGQGTYEQYF; DNA: TGTGCCAGCTCACCAAGTCGCGGACAGGGGACCTACGAGCAGTACTTC
D: NA; size: NA; J: TRBJ2-3; V: TRBV11-3; CDR3: CASSVSAAGDTQYF; DNA: TGTGCCAGCAGCGTCAGCGCAGCAGGAGATACGCAGTATTTT
D: TRBD2; size: few; J: TRBJ2-5; V: TRBV24-1; CDR3: CATSDGKLAGVQETQYF; DNA: TGTGCCACCAGTGACGGGAAACTAGCGGGAGTTCAAGAGACCCAGTACTTC
D: NA; size: NA; J: TRBJ2-3; V: TRBV21-1; CDR3: CASRVERTSTDTQYF; DNA: TGTGCCAGCAGGGTCGAGCGGACTAGCACAGATACGCAGTATTTT
D: NA; size: few; J: TRBJ2-2; V: TRBV12-3/TRBV12-4; CDR3: CASTPNGGDGELFF; DNA: TGTGCCAGCACCCCCAATGGAGGGGACGGGGAGCTGTTTTTT
D: NA; size: NA; J: TRBJ1-2; V: TRBV24-1; CDR3: CAAGASGYGYTF; DNA: TGTGCCGCCGGCGCGTCGGGCTATGGCTACACCTTC
D: TRBD1; size: NA; J: TRBJ1-2; V: TRBV9; CDR3: CASSDRGQYGYTF; DNA: TGTGCCAGCAGTGACAGGGGGCAATATGGCTACACCTTC
D: TRBD1; size: NA; J: TRBJ2-7; V: TRBV20-1; CDR3: CSAKTGALYEQYF; DNA: TGCAGTGCCAAGACAGGGGCGCTTTACGAGCAGTACTTC
D: NA; size: NA; J: TRBJ1-4; V: TRBV7-2; CDR3: CAGSLNQGLRGKLFF; DNA: TGTGCCGGCAGCTTAAATCAGGGGCTGCGGGGGAAACTGTTTTTT
D: TRBD1; size: NA; J: TRBJ1-1; V: TRBV20-1; CDR3: CSAQSGTGGTEAFF; DNA: TGCAGTGCCCAGAGTGGGACAGGGGGCACTGAAGCTTTCTTT
D: NA; size: few; J: TRBJ2-1; V: TRBV7-2; CDR3: CASSLVQLSYNEQFF; DNA: TGTGCCAGCAGCTTAGTGCAGCTCTCCTACAATGAGCAGTTCTTC
D: NA; size: many; J: TRBJ2-3; V: TRBV5-1; CDR3: CASSQRSSPDTQYF; DNA: TGCGCCAGCAGCCAGAGAAGTTCGCCAGATACGCAGTATTTT
D: TRBD1; size: NA; J: TRBJ1-2; V: TRBV29-1; CDR3: CSVEGGIGYGYTF; DNA: TGCAGCGTCGAAGGGGGCATTGGCTATGGCTACACCTTC
D: TRBD1; size: NA; J: TRBJ1-2; V: TRBV15; CDR3: CATSRVSGQGYGYTF; DNA: TGTGCCACCAGCAGAGTATCGGGACAGGGTTATGGCTACACCTTC
D: TRBD2; size: few; J: TRBJ2-2; V: TRBV7-3; CDR3: CASSLGTSGRGELFF; DNA: TGTGCCAGCAGCTTAGGGACTAGCGGACGCGGGGAGCTGTTTTTT
D: TRBD1; size: few; J: TRBJ2-7; V: TRBV18; CDR3: CASSSTQGQIGYEQYF; DNA: TGTGCCAGCTCATCTACTCAGGGACAGATTGGGTACGAGCAGTACTTC
D: NA; size: NA; J: TRBJ1-2; V: TRBV30; CDR3: CAWREFLRSSPGGYTF; DNA: TGTGCCTGGAGGGAATTTCTGAGGTCCTCACCGGGTGGCTACACCTTC
D: NA; size: NA; J: TRBJ2-1; V: TRBV4-1; CDR3: CASSQDSDLRLYNEQFF; DNA: TGCGCCAGCAGCCAAGACAGTGATCTCCGGCTATACAATGAGCAGTTCTTC
D: NA; size: few; J: TRBJ1-6; V: TRBV5-6; CDR3: CASSLGQALNSPLHF; DNA: TGTGCCAGCAGCTTGGGACAGGCATTAAATTCACCCCTCCACTTT
D: TRBD1; size: NA; J: TRBJ2-7; V: TRBV15; CDR3: CATSRYGTGGYEQYF; DNA: TGTGCCACCAGCAGATACGGGACAGGGGGCTACGAGCAGTACTTC
D: TRBD1; size: few; J: TRBJ1-2; V: TRBV19; CDR3: CASSRGQGARGYTF; DNA: TGTGCCAGTAGTAGGGGGCAGGGGGCGCGTGGCTACACCTTC
D: NA; size: few; J: TRBJ1-1; V: TRBV29-1; CDR3: CSVRATDETEAFF; DNA: TGCAGCGTTCGGGCTACGGACGAGACTGAAGCTTTCTTT
D: NA; size: few; J: TRBJ1-1; V: TRBV24-1; CDR3: CATSVGPNTEAFF; DNA: TGTGCCACCAGTGTGGGGCCAAACACTGAAGCTTTCTTT
D: NA; size: NA; J: TRBJ2-1; V: TRBV6-1; CDR3: CASSGDTTYNEQFF; DNA: TGTGCCAGCAGTGGAGACACCACCTACAATGAGCAGTTCTTC
D: TRBD2; size: NA; J: TRBJ2-7; V: TRBV6-2/TRBV6-3; CDR3: CASSEAGTTYEQYF; DNA: TGTGCCAGCAGTGAGGCCGGGACTACCTACGAGCAGTACTTC
D: NA; size: NA; J: TRBJ1-5; V: TRBV7-2; CDR3: CASSLSPLNQPQHF; DNA: TGTGCCAGCAGCTTATCACCGTTGAATCAGCCCCAGCATTTT
D: TRBD1; size: few; J: TRBJ2-7; V: TRBV6-1; CDR3: CASSDLGQGYEQYF; DNA: TGTGCCAGCAGTGACCTTGGACAGGGCTACGAGCAGTACTTC
D: NA; size: NA; J: TRBJ1-5; V: TRBV24-1; CDR3: CATSPGQPNQPQHF; DNA: TGTGCCACCAGTCCGGGGCAGCCCAATCAGCCCCAGCATTTT
D: NA; size: few; J: TRBJ2-6; V: TRBV19; CDR3: CASSIDSRSGANVLTF; DNA: TGTGCCAGTAGTATAGATAGCCGCTCTGGGGCCAACGTCCTGACTTTC
D: NA; size: NA; J: TRBJ1-2; V: TRBV6-1; CDR3: CASGRPLGGYTF; DNA: TGTGCCAGCGGCCGGCCATTAGGAGGCTACACCTTC
D: TRBD1; size: NA; J: TRBJ2-2; V: TRBV7-3; CDR3: CASSPTGGGNGELFF; DNA: TGTGCCAGCAGCCCGACAGGGGGCGGGAACGGGGAGCTGTTTTTT